One and the same sample provided the 27 T cell receptor beta chains below, sequenced in a study of blood T cell repertoires in COVID-19. Sequencing used immunoSEQ multiplex PCR; TCRdb keeps in-frame clones, though not all of them. The sample shows around 620,000 clones, more than 80% of them seen only once. Sequencing used peripheral blood. The receptors stem from a woman under 30 with acute or convalescent COVID-19.

The CDR3 here is CASSFIGQGSYEQYF. The CDR3 nucleotides read TGTGCCAGCAGTTTTATTGGCCAGGGCTCCTACGAGCAGTACTTC. The gene calls are TRBV28 and TRBJ2-7; D is possibly TRBD1 (5 bases). The CDR3 totals 15 residues. Germline lookup yields CDR1 MDHEN and CDR2 SYDVKM. Trimming stripped 3 bases from V and 0 bases from J, with 12 bases between.

The chain uses TRBV18 and TRBJ1-2; the match to TRBD1 covers 7 bases. Germline CDR1 is KGHSH and CDR2 is LQKENI. CDR3 length equals 15 residues. V lost 6 bases, J lost 4 bases, and 11 bases stayed unmatched. The chain's CDR3 is CASSLGQEGSYGYTF. DNA for the CDR3: TGTGCCAGCTCCCTTGGACAGGAGGGGAGCTATGGCTACACCTTC.

Only a few counts were recorded for this clone. The genes are TRBV28 and TRBJ1-5, with 7 bases aligning to TRBD1. The germline V gene has CDR1 MDHEN and CDR2 SYDVKM. V shed 8 bases and J 0 bases; nucleotides not matched to a gene: 4. This CDR3 contains 14 residues. CDR3 sequence reads: CASQQGGSNQPQHF. The CDR3 DNA is TGTGCCAGCCAGCAGGGGGGTAGCAATCAGCCCCAGCATTTT.

This clone was found once. This sequence joins TRBV6-6 and TRBJ2-7, with D perhaps matching TRBD1 (5 bases). In germline, CDR1 is MNHNY, CDR2 SVGAGI (reference sequence). This CDR3 contains 13 residues. The germline V and J ends were trimmed by 7 bases and 1 base, with 11 bases remaining between them. CDR3 in amino acids: CASTIGVSYEQYF. CDR3 DNA: TGTGCCAGCACCATAGGGGTATCCTACGAGCAGTACTTC.

The V gene is TRBV5-1, the J gene TRBJ2-5; perhaps TRBD2 as D (6 bases). Germline V gene lookup returns CDR1 SGHRS and CDR2 YFSETQ. The CDR3 is made up of 17 amino acids. V gave up 1 base and J gave up 5 bases, with 21 bases separating them. The CDR3 DNA follows: TGCGCCAGCAGCTTGAGGGTGCGGGGCACACCAAGGGAGACCCAGTACTTC. It translates to CASSLRVRGTPRETQYF.

V is TRBV2 and J is TRBJ1-1, with 9 nucleotides matching TRBD1. Germline CDR1 and CDR2: SNHLY and FYNNEI. Losses at the gene ends were 5 bases for V and 6 bases for J; bases not matched to a gene: 13. This CDR3 spans 16 amino acids. Here the CDR3 DNA reads TGTGCCAGCAGTCTTTCAATGGGACAGGGAAGCGCTGAAGCTTTCTTT. Protein: CASSLSMGQGSAEAFF.

The chain joins TRBV29-1 to TRBJ1-2; TRBD1 might be the D (6 bases). Deletions cut 2 bases from V and 4 bases from J, with 20 bases between. Germline CDR1 reads SQVTM; CDR2 reads ANQGSEA. The CDR3 has 16 residues. The CDR3 nucleotides read TGCAGCGTTGAAAAGGGAAGTGGGGGCGCAGGCTATGGCTACACCTTC. This encodes CSVEKGSGGAGYGYTF. Drawing the rest from reference TRBV29-1 and TRBJ1-2, the complete variable domain is SAVISQKPSRDICQRGTSLTIQCQVDSQVTMMFWYRQQPGQSLTLIATANQGSEATYESGFVIDKFPISRPNLTFSTLTVSNMSPEDSSIYLCSVEKGSGGAGYGYTFGSGTRLTVV.

This sequence joins TRBV6-5 and TRBJ2-3; D is ambiguous. This CDR3 is 15 amino acids long. The ends were cut back, 8 bases at V and 0 bases at J, with 15 bases in the middle. The germline gives CDR1 MNHEY, CDR2 SVGAGI. The DNA of the CDR3 is TGTGCCAGCTCCCTTGGGCACCCTAGCACAGATACGCAGTATTTT. Protein: CASSLGHPSTDTQYF.

The rearrangement joins TRBV30 to TRBJ1-2, with TRBD1 matching 8 bases. CDR1 is GTSNPN and CDR2 is SVGIG in the germline V gene (reference sequence). V shed 0 bases and J 8 bases; nucleotides not matched to a gene: 5. This CDR3 region has 13 residues. DNA for the CDR3: TGTGCCTGGAGTGTGCAGGGGGCGCCGGGCTACACCTTC. Translation gives CAWSVQGAPGYTF.

V usage is TRBV5-6 and J usage is TRBJ2-1, with TRBD2 identical over 8 bases. Losses at the gene ends were 3 bases for V and 6 bases for J; bases not matched to a gene: 20. Germline CDR1 is SGHDT and CDR2 is YYEEEE. The CDR3 is 19 amino acids. For the CDR3, the DNA is TGTGCCAGCAGCTGGCTCCCGCGGGTCGCGGGGGGTAGGGGCAATGAGCAGTTCTTC. This encodes CASSWLPRVAGGRGNEQFF.

This chain connects TRBV7-2 to TRBJ2-7; no reliable D call. The germline CDR1 and CDR2 sequences are SGHTA and FQGNSA. The V end lost 4 bases, the J end lost 6 bases, and 16 bases lay between the germline ends. The CDR3 covers 14 residues. The CDR3 DNA reads TGTGCCAGCAGCTCATGGTCGACACCCCTCGAGCAGTACTTC. The encoded protein is CASSSWSTPLEQYF.

The rearrangement joins TRBV7-2 to TRBJ2-2, with D perhaps TRBD2 (5 bases). The V and J ends lost 4 bases and 4 bases respectively, with 13 bases between them. There are 15 residues in the CDR3. CDR1 and CDR2 (germline): SGHTA, FQGNSA. The CDR3 sequence: CASSSRSGSTGELFF. The CDR3 DNA sequence: TGTGCCAGCAGCTCTCGGTCGGGGAGCACCGGGGAGCTGTTTTTT.

For the CDR3, the DNA is TGTGCCGCCCATGGCAGGGAAAGGTCACCCCTCCACTTT. The encoded protein is CAAHGRERSPLHF. The chain recombines TRBV10-3 with TRBJ1-6, with a tentative D call TRBD1 (5 bases). The CDR3 is made up of 13 amino acids. The V gene lost 11 bases and the J gene lost 10 bases, with 18 bases spanning the gap. CDR1 and CDR2 from the germline V gene are ENHRY and SYGVKD.

The genes are TRBV12-5 and TRBJ2-1; no clear D. The CDR3 totals 12 residues. V lost 6 bases and J lost 8, with 11 bases in between. Germline values: CDR1 LGHNT, CDR2 FRNRAP. The CDR3 DNA is TGTGCTAGTGGCTCCTCGGTGGATGAGCAGTTCTTC. As protein: CASGSSVDEQFF.

Comment on this clone: Other DNA sequences within the sample encode an identical CDR3. The chain links TRBV7-9 to TRBJ1-6; 7 positions agree with TRBD1. In germline, CDR1 is SEHNR, CDR2 FQNEAQ (reference sequence). The V and J ends lost 2 bases and 4 bases, in that order; junction bases with no gene match: 2. This CDR3 contains 15 residues. The CDR3 loop is CASSLRDSYNSPLHF. The CDR3 DNA is TGTGCCAGCAGCTTAAGGGACAGTTATAATTCACCCCTCCACTTT.

Comments on this clone: One junction end disagrees with the germline gene, perhaps due to a read error. The rearrangement joins TRBV29-1 to TRBJ1-3; D gene uncertain. The CDR3 totals 9 residues. Germline CDR1 SQVTM, CDR2 ANQGSEA. CDR3 sequence: CSVDEVSNF. The DNA of the CDR3 is TGCAGCGTTGATGAGGTTAGTAATTTT.

This chain uses TRBV5-1 with TRBJ2-5; TRBD2 aligns across 8 bases. The CDR3 has 16 amino acids. The germline V gene encodes CDR1 SGHRS and CDR2 YFSETQ. V shed 3 bases, J shed 12 bases, and the junction held 19 bases outside the gene matches. Written as DNA, the CDR3 is TGCGCCAGCAGCTCCGGGGCGATAAGCGGGGGTGCGATGGAGTACTTC. It specifies CASSSGAISGGAMEYF.

This chain connects TRBV3-1 (or the pseudogene TRBV3-2) to TRBJ1-2; D perhaps matches TRBD1 (5 bases). The V end lost 4 bases, the J end lost 0 bases, and 15 bases lay between the germline ends. Germline CDR1 reads LGHDT; CDR2 reads YNNKEL (reference sequence). CDR3 length: 16 residues. The CDR3 spells CASSRTMDKPNYGYTF. CDR3 DNA sequence: TGTGCCAGCAGCCGAACAATGGACAAGCCTAACTATGGCTACACCTTC.

CDR3 protein: CASSLVSPEAFF. CDR3 DNA sequence: TGTGCCAGCAGCTTAGTTTCCCCAGAAGCTTTCTTT. The chain recombines TRBV11-2 with TRBJ1-1; D is unresolved. V lost 1 base and J lost 8, with 8 bases in between. Germline CDR1 reads SGHAT; CDR2 reads FQNNGV. The CDR3 has 12 residues.

This sequence joins TRBV27 and TRBJ2-5; the D is unclear. V was clipped by 6 bases and J by 5 bases, with 13 bases between them. Germline V gives CDR1 MNHEY, CDR2 SMNVEV (reference sequence). This CDR3 contains 13 residues. CDR3 coding DNA: TGTGCCAGCAGCGCGTATGCCTACGAGACCCAGTACTTC. Encoded protein: CASSAYAYETQYF.

The chain uses TRBV24-1 and TRBJ2-5, with a possible D match to TRBD2 (6 bases). The CDR3 extends over 14 amino acids. With 5 bases removed from V and 0 bases from J, the gap between germline ends came to 9 bases. Germline V lookup: CDR1 KGHDR, CDR2 SFDVKD. The DNA of the CDR3 is TGTGCCACCAGTGGTAGACTAGACCAAGAGACCCAGTACTTC. It is translated as CATSGRLDQETQYF.

On this clone: One end of the junction does not line up with germline, which may come from a read error. The rearrangement joins TRBV3-1 (or the pseudogene TRBV3-2) to TRBJ1-2; 10 bases agree with TRBD1. This CDR3 is built from 18 residues. Germline assignment: CDR1 LGHDT and CDR2 YNNKEL (reference sequence). The CDR3 spells CASSQDIWTGGNGYGYTF. The DNA of the CDR3 is TGTGCTAGCAGCCAAGATATTTGGACAGGGGGTAATGGCTATGGCTACACCTTC.

The chain carries TRBV5-6 and TRBJ1-6; 7 bases match TRBD1. The CDR3 loop spans 15 amino acids. Losses at the gene ends were 2 bases for V and 4 bases for J; bases not matched to a gene: 3. The germline gives CDR1 SGHDT, CDR2 YYEEEE. The chain's CDR3 is CASSFGQDYNSPLHF. CDR3 coding DNA: TGTGCCAGCAGCTTCGGACAGGATTATAATTCACCCCTCCACTTT.

The chain is built from TRBV13 and TRBJ2-7, with no clear D. This CDR3 spans 15 amino acids. Trimming stripped 2 bases from V and 6 bases from J, with 17 bases between. From germline, CDR1 is PRHDT and CDR2 FYEKMQ (reference sequence). The CDR3 loop reads CASSLRRDGVGEQYF. Written as DNA, the CDR3 is TGTGCCAGCAGCTTACGCCGAGACGGAGTGGGCGAGCAGTACTTC.

This CDR3 is CASSLWQGLAGELFF. The CDR3 DNA reads as TGTGCCAGCAGCCTTTGGCAGGGCCTCGCCGGGGAGCTGTTTTTT. The genes are TRBV7-2 and TRBJ2-2; tentative D call: TRBD1 (5 bases). Trimming took 5 bases from V and 6 from J, leaving 16 bases between them. CDR3 length equals 15 residues. Germline values: CDR1 SGHTA, CDR2 FQGNSA.

The V gene is TRBV7-3, the J gene TRBJ2-7; D perhaps matches TRBD1 (6 bases). There are 14 residues in the CDR3. Deletions cut 4 bases from V and 2 bases from J, with 12 bases between. Per germline, CDR1 SGHTA and CDR2 FQGTGA. The DNA of the CDR3 is TGTGCCAGCAGCTCAACCGGACAGCCCTACGAGCAGTACTTC. It is translated as CASSSTGQPYEQYF.

The CDR3 sequence is CASSQGETQYF. CDR3 nucleotides: TGTGCCAGCAGCCAGGGGGAGACCCAGTACTTC. The genes are TRBV11-2 and TRBJ2-5; D may be TRBD1 (6 bases). The V end was cut by 5 bases, the J end by 5 bases, with 6 bases between. Germline loops: CDR1 SGHAT, CDR2 FQNNGV. The CDR3 is 11 amino acids. The full variable domain, its missing parts supplied by reference TRBV11-2 and TRBJ2-5, is EAGVAQSPRYKIIEKRQSVAFWCNPISGHATLYWYQQILGQGPKLLIQFQNNGVVDDSQLPKDRFSAERLKGVDSTLKIQPAKLEDSAVYLCASSQGETQYFGPGTRLLVL.